Given below is one T cell receptor (beta chain) in context. The record originates from a study of blood T cell repertoires in COVID-19. The wider study: Sites across the United States, Italy and Spain contributed samples from acute and convalescent COVID-19. The analysed material was cDNA or gDNA that came from T cells, B-cell-depleted T cells, or PBMCs.

Per the study methods: Estimation of nucleated cell counts relied on the amplification of reference gene primers. This table comes from immunoSEQ multiplex PCR, and its TCRdb copy is limited to in-frame clones, with some not included. V, J and clone size are those of that table, while D and trimming were read from the DNA. This table has a few hundred thousand clones, roughly 85% appearing once. The clonotype was recovered from a woman in her 70s with COVID-19, enrolled during active disease. Sequences were obtained from peripheral blood.

CDR3 in amino acids: CASSGDSFGGYTF. The CDR3 bases are TGTGCCAGCAGTGGGGACTCCTTTGGTGGCTACACCTTC. This rearrangement joins TRBV6-2 or TRBV6-3 to TRBJ1-2; D perhaps matches TRBD1 (5 bases). Trimming left V 5 bases short and J 7 bases short, with 14 bases between. The germline CDR1 and CDR2 sequences are MNHEY and SVGEGT. CDR3 length equals 13 residues.